This TCR beta chain was sequenced in a study of shared clonotypes between healthy human individuals. Regarding this clone: Its cognate antigen is unknown.

Sequenced by immunoSEQ multiplex PCR; TCRdb stores in-frame clones only, minus some. The data hold 980,000 or so clones, with around 80% observed a single time. CD4+ cells yielded CD45RA+ naive and CD45RA-negative memory subsets. Study-wide results and limits: Deeper or shallower sequencing was expected to change how clonotypes are shared among donors. Although depth was large, rarefaction showed that sequencing of the sorted subsets was incomplete. It was the non-shared clonotypes that had lower generation probabilities than clonotypes shared by all four donors.

The CDR3 sequence is 13 residues long. Germline V CDR1 and CDR2: MRHNA, SNTAGT. Trimming took off 5 bases at V and 8 bases at J, with 15 bases between the two ends. The clonotype comes from a man younger than 35 in good health. The sequenced sample consisted of memory CD4+ T cells sorted from blood. Subset reported: CD45RA-negative fraction. The chain uses TRBV6-4 and TRBJ1-1; perhaps TRBD1 as D (5 bases). CDR3 region: CASSPDTGREAFF. CDR3 nucleotide sequence: TGTGCCAGCAGTCCGGACACGGGGCGGGAAGCTTTCTTT.